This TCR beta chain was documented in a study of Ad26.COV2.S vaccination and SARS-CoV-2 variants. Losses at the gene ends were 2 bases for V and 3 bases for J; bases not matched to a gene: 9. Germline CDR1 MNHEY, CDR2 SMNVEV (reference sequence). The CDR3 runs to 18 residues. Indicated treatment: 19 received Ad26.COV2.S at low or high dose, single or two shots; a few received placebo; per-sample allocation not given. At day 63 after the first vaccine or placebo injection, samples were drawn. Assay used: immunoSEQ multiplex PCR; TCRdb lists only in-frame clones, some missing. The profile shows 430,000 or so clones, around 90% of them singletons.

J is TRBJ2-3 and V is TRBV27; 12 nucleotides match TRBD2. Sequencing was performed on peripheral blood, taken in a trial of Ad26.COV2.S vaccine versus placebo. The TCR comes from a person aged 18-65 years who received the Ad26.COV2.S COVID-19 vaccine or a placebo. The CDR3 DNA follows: TGTGCCAGCAGTTTAACCTCCCGACTAGCGGGGGCAACAGATACGCAGTATTTT. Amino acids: CASSLTSRLAGATDTQYF.